Shown below are 17 T cell receptor beta chains from a single sample sequenced in a study of chemoradiotherapy in HPV16-positive cancers. Produced via immunoSEQ multiplex PCR; TCRdb's table is partial and in-frame only. Among more than 1,000 clones listed, approximately 82% were seen once. Sequenced material: tumor tissue, taken from a patient who underwent chemoradiotherapy. The receptors were sampled from a human donor with HPV-associated anogenital cancer.

The gene calls are TRBV2 and TRBJ1-1; a possible D gene is TRBD1 (6 bases). V was shortened by 7 bases and J by 3 bases, with 12 bases between the two germline ends. There are 13 residues in the CDR3. The germline CDR1 and CDR2 sequences are SNHLY and FYNNEI. In nucleotides, the CDR3 is TGTGCCAGCACCTATCAGGGGTACACTGAAGCTTTCTTT. Translated, it gives CASTYQGYTEAFF. The full variable domain, completed using reference TRBV2 and TRBJ1-1, is EPEVTQTPSHQVTQMGQEVILRCVPISNHLYFYWYRQILGQKVEFLVSFYNNEISEKSEIFDDQFSVERPDGSNFTLKIRSTKLEDSAMYFCASTYQGYTEAFFGQGTRLTVV.

This rearrangement joins TRBV19 to TRBJ2-2, with 10 bases fitting TRBD2. The CDR3 is 15 amino acids. CDR1 is LNHDA and CDR2 is SQIVND in the germline V gene (reference sequence). Trimming took 10 bases from V and 5 from J; bases not matched to a gene: 10. The CDR3 nucleotides read TGTGCCACCCAGGAGGGGACTAGCGCTACCGGGGAGCTGTTTTTT. It translates to CATQEGTSATGELFF.

The genes are TRBV11-2 and TRBJ2-3; 8 nucleotides line up with TRBD2. CDR3 size: 15 residues. Trimming at V came to 5 bases and at J to 6 bases, leaving 10 bases not matched to a gene. CDR1 and CDR2 from the germline V gene are SGHAT and FQNNGV. In DNA form, the CDR3 reads TGTGCCAGCAGCATGGGACTAGTAATGTCGGATACGCAGTATTTT. It specifies CASSMGLVMSDTQYF. Looking up the rest from reference TRBV11-2 and TRBJ2-3 gives the full variable domain: EAGVAQSPRYKIIEKRQSVAFWCNPISGHATLYWYQQILGQGPKLLIQFQNNGVVDDSQLPKDRFSAERLKGVDSTLKIQPAKLEDSAVYLCASSMGLVMSDTQYFGPGTRLTVL.

This chain uses TRBV2 with TRBJ1-3; 9 positions match TRBD1. This CDR3 has 14 amino acids. Germline CDR1 SNHLY, CDR2 FYNNEI. V gave up 4 bases and J gave up 4 bases; unmatched junction bases: 2. DNA for the CDR3: TGTGCCAGCAGTGCGGGACAGGGAGGAAACACCATATATTTT. Its protein product is CASSAGQGGNTIYF.

The rearrangement joins TRBV19 to TRBJ2-5; TRBD2 matches at 14 bases. The CDR3 spans 16 residues. CDR1 LNHDA and CDR2 SQIVND come from the germline V gene (reference sequence). V gave up 3 bases and J gave up 5 bases; unmatched junction bases: 5. CDR3 residues: CASSMGTSGRGETQYF. The CDR3 DNA reads TGTGCCAGTAGTATGGGGACTAGCGGGAGAGGTGAGACCCAGTACTTC.

The J gene is TRBJ2-2, the V gene TRBV6-4; tentative D call: TRBD2 (7 bases). There are 16 residues in the CDR3. CDR1 is MRHNA and CDR2 is SNTAGT in the germline V gene. Between the trimmed V and J ends, which lost 3 bases and 3 bases, there was a span of 14 bases. The CDR3 loop is CASSESAGAHTGELFF. The CDR3 region has the DNA TGTGCCAGCAGTGAATCGGCGGGGGCGCACACCGGGGAGCTGTTTTTT.

The chain couples TRBV4-3 to TRBJ2-7; possibly TRBD1 for D (6 bases). Germline V CDR1 and CDR2: LGHNA, YSLEER. V lost 3 bases to trimming and J lost 3 bases, with 15 bases between them. This CDR3 region has 15 residues. The CDR3 is CASSQGAGEHYEQYF. CDR3 bases: TGCGCCAGCAGCCAGGGGGCAGGGGAGCACTACGAGCAGTACTTC.

Only one count was recorded for this clone. This sequence joins TRBV4-3 and TRBJ2-3; no firm D call. Trimming shortened V by 0 bases and J by 4 bases, and 5 bases separated the two germline ends. This CDR3 contains 13 residues. Germline V gene lookup returns CDR1 LGHNA and CDR2 YSLEER. The CDR3 nucleotides are TGCGCCAGCAGCCAAGATTTGGCAGATACGCAGTATTTT. Its translation is CASSQDLADTQYF.

The V gene is TRBV4-1, the J gene TRBJ1-6; no reliable D call. Germline V CDR1 and CDR2: MGHRA, YSYEKL. V dropped 1 base and J dropped 0 bases, with 7 bases sitting between them. This CDR3 contains 16 residues. CDR3 DNA: TGCGCCAGCAGCCAAGGAGGGATCTCCTATAATTCACCCCTCCACTTT. Translated, it gives CASSQGGISYNSPLHF.

The J gene is TRBJ1-5, the V gene TRBV5-5; no clear D. The CDR3 covers 13 residues. Trimming left V 0 bases short and J 6 bases short, with 7 bases between. Per the germline V gene, CDR1 is SGHKS and CDR2 is YYEKEE (reference sequence). Here the CDR3 DNA reads TGTGCCAGCAGCTTGGGGCCTGGTCAGCCCCAGCATTTT. Translated: CASSLGPGQPQHF.

The chain uses TRBV27 and TRBJ1-5; D may be TRBD1 (6 bases). V lost 4 bases and J lost 5, with 9 bases in between. This CDR3 spans 13 amino acids. Germline V gene data show CDR1 as MNHEY and CDR2 as SMNVEV (reference sequence). DNA of the CDR3: TGTGCCAGCAGTTACTACAGGGATCAGCCCCAGCATTTT. This sequence encodes CASSYYRDQPQHF.

V and J are TRBV19 and TRBJ2-7, with D unresolved. V gave up 4 bases and J gave up 5 bases, with 6 bases separating them. The CDR3 has 11 residues. Germline loops: CDR1 LNHDA, CDR2 SQIVND (reference sequence). CDR3 region: CASSSWNEQYF. In DNA, the CDR3 is TGTGCCAGTAGTAGTTGGAACGAGCAGTACTTC.

The genes are TRBV6-1 and TRBJ2-7; D might be TRBD2 (7 bases). Deletions cut 8 bases from V and 2 bases from J, with 16 bases between. This CDR3 has 14 residues. Germline CDR1 MNHNS, CDR2 SASEGT. The DNA for the CDR3 is TGTGCCAGCCACCAAGGGGGAGGGACCTACGAGCAGTACTTC. It encodes CASHQGGGTYEQYF.

With respect to this clone: The germline gene is not matched at one end of the junction; a read error may be the cause. The sample holds other DNA sequences that translate to the same CDR3. The chain links TRBV19 to TRBJ2-2, with 8 bases aligning to TRBD1. Germline CDR1 LNHDA, CDR2 SQIVND (reference sequence). The CDR3 has 14 residues. The CDR3 DNA follows: TGTGCCAGTACCAAGACAGGGGTGACCGGAGAGCTGTTTTTT. It is translated as CASTKTGVTGELFF.

The genes are TRBV30 and TRBJ1-2; TRBD1 is a possible D gene (5 bases). Trimming pared 6 bases from V and 3 bases from J, leaving 11 bases between. CDR3 length: 12 residues. Germline-derived CDR1 and CDR2 are GTSNPN and SVGIG (reference sequence). The CDR3 loop reads CACSRGDYGYTF. CDR3 DNA sequence: TGTGCCTGTTCCCGGGGGGACTATGGCTACACCTTC. Drawing the rest from reference TRBV30 and TRBJ1-2, the complete variable domain is SQTIHQWPATLVQPVGSPLSLECTVEGTSNPNLYWYRQAAGRGLQLLFYSVGIGQISSEVPQNLSASRPQDRQFILSSKKLLLSDSGFYLCACSRGDYGYTFGSGTRLTVV.

This rearrangement joins TRBV15 to TRBJ1-5, with D possibly being TRBD1 (5 bases). The CDR3 covers 14 residues. Germline V CDR1 and CDR2: LNHNV, YYDKDF (reference sequence). Trimming left V 2 bases short and J 7 bases short, with 12 bases between. The CDR3: CATSRRGGGQPQHF. Written as DNA, the CDR3 is TGTGCCACCAGCAGAAGGGGCGGAGGACAGCCCCAGCATTTT.

The chain is built from TRBV6-6 and TRBJ2-5; tentative D call: TRBD1 (5 bases). Trimming shortened V by 5 bases and J by 2 bases, and 18 bases separated the two germline ends. The germline V gene has CDR1 MNHNY and CDR2 SVGAGI (reference sequence). CDR3 length equals 16 residues. Here the CDR3 reads CASSPTQSDSQETQYF. The CDR3 nucleotides read TGTGCCAGCAGTCCGACCCAATCTGACAGTCAAGAGACCCAGTACTTC.